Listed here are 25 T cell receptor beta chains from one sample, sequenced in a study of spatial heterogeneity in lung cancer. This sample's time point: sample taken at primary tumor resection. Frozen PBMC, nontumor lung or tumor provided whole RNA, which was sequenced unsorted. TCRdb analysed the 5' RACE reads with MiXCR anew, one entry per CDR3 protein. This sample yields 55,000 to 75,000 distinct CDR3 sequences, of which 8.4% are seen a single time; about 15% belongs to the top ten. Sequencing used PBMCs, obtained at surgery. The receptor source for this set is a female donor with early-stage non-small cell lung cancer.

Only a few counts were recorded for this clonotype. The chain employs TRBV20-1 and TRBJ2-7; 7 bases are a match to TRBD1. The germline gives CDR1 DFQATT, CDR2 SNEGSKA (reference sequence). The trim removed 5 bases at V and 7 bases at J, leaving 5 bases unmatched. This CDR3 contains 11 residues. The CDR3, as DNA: TGCAGTGCTGGCCCAGGGGGAGAGCAGTACTTC. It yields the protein CSAGPGGEQYF.

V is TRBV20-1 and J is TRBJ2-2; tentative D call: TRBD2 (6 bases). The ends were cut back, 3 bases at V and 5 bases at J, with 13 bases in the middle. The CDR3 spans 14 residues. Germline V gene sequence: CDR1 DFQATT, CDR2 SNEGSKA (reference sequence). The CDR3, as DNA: TGCAGTGCTAGCTCGGGACTCTATACCGGGGAGCTGTTTTTT. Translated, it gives CSASSGLYTGELFF.

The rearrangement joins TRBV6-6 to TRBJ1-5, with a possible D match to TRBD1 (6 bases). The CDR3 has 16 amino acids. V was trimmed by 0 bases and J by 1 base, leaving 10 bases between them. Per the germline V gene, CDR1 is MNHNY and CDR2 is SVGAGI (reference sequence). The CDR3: CASSYSQGLSNQPQHF. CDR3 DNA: TGTGCCAGCAGTTACTCGCAGGGGCTAAGCAATCAGCCCCAGCATTTT.

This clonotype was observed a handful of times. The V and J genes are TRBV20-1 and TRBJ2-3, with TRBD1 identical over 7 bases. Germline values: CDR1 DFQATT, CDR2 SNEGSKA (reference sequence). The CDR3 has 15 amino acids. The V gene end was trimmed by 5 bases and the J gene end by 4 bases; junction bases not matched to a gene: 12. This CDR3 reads CSAGWTGEVADTQYF. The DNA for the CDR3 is TGCAGTGCTGGCTGGACAGGCGAGGTGGCAGATACGCAGTATTTT.

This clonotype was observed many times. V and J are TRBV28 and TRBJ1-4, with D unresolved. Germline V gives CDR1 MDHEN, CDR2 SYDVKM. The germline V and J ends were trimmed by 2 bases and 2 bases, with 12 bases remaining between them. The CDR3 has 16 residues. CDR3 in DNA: TGTGCCAGCAGTTTACCTCTCGGACCGACTAATGAAAAACTGTTTTTT. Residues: CASSLPLGPTNEKLFF.

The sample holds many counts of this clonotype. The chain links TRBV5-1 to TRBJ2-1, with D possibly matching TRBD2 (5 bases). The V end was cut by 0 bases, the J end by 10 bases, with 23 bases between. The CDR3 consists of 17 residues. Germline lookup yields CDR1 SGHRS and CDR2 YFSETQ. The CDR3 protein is CASSLASGIAGGGEQFF. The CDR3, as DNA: TGCGCCAGCAGCTTGGCCTCAGGTATTGCAGGCGGAGGCGAGCAGTTCTTC.

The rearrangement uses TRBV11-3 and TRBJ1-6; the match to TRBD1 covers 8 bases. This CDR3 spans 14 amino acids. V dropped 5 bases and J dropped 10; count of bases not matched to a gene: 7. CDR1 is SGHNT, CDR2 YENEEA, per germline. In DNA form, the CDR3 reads TGTGCCAGCAGCCTCGGACAGGGCGGGTCACCCCTCCACTTT. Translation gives CASSLGQGGSPLHF.

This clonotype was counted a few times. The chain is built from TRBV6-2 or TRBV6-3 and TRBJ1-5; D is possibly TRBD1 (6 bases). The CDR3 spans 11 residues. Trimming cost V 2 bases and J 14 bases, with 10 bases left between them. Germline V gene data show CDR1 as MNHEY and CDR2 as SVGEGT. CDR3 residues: CASSYGGGEHF. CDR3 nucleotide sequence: TGTGCCAGCAGTTACGGAGGGGGGGAGCATTTT.

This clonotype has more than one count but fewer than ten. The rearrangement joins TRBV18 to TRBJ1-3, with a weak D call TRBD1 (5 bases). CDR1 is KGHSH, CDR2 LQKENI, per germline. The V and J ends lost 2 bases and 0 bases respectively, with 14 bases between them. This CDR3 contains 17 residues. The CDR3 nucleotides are TGTGCCAGCTCACCAGGGGCACCCGCTCTCTCTGGAAACACCATATATTTT. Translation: CASSPGAPALSGNTIYF.

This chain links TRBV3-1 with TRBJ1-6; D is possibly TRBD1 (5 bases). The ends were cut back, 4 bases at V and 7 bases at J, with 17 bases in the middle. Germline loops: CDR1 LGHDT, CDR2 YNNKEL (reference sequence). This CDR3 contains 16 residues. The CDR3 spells CASSPRRGGVNSPLHF. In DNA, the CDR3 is TGTGCCAGCAGCCCTCGCCGGGGAGGGGTGAATTCACCCCTCCACTTT.

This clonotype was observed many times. Here the CDR3 DNA reads TGTGCCAGCAGCTTAGCCAACCACTGGGCAGATACGCAGTATTTT. It translates to CASSLANHWADTQYF. The chain recombines TRBV7-9 with TRBJ2-3; D is ambiguous. The CDR3 extends over 15 amino acids. The germline gives CDR1 SEHNR, CDR2 FQNEAQ (reference sequence). V lost 0 bases to trimming and J lost 4 bases, with 11 bases between them. The variable domain in full, with the rest retrieved from reference TRBV7-9 and TRBJ2-3, is DTGVSQNPRHKITKRGQNVTFRCDPISEHNRLYWYRQTLGQGPEFLTYFQNEAQLEKSRLLSDRFSAERPKGSFSTLEIQRTEQGDSAMYLCASSLANHWADTQYFGPGTRLTVL.

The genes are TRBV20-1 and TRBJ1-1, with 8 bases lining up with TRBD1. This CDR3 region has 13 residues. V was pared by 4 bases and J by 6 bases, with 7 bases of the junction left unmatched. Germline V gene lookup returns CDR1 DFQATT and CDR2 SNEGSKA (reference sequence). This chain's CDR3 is CSAKGQERPEAFF. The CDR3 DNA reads TGCAGTGCTAAGGGACAGGAGAGACCTGAAGCTTTCTTT.

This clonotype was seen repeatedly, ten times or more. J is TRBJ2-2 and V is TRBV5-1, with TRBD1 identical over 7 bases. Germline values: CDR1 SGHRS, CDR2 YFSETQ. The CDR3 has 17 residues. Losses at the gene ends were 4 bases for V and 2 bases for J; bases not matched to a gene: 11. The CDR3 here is CASSGTAGTANTGELFF. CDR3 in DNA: TGCGCCAGCAGCGGAACGGCCGGGACAGCTAACACCGGGGAGCTGTTTTTT.

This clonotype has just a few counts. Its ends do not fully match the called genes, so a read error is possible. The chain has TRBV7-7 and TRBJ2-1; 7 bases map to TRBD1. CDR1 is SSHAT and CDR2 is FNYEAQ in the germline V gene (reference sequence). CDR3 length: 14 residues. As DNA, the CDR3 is TGTGCTAGCAGCCGGGACAGAACTTACAATGAGCAGTTCTTC. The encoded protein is CASSRDRTYNEQFF.

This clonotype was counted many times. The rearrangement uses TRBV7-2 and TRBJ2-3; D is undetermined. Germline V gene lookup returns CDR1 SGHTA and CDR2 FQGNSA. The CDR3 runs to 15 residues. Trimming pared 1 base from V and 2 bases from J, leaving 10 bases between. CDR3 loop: CASSLVGRTTDTQYF. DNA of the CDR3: TGTGCCAGCAGCTTAGTCGGCAGGACCACAGATACGCAGTATTTT.

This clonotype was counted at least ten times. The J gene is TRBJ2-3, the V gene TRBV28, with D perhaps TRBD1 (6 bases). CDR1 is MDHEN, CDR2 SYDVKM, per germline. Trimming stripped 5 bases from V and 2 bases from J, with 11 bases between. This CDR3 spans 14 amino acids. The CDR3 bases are TGTGCCAGCAGTACAACGGGACACACAGATACGCAGTATTTT. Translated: CASSTTGHTDTQYF.

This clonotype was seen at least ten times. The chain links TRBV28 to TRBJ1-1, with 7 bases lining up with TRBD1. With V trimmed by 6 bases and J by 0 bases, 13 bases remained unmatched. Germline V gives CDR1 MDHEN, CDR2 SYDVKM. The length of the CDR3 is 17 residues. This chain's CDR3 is CASSLLGTATMNTEAFF. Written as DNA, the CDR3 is TGTGCCAGCAGCTTGCTCGGGACAGCTACCATGAACACTGAAGCTTTCTTT.

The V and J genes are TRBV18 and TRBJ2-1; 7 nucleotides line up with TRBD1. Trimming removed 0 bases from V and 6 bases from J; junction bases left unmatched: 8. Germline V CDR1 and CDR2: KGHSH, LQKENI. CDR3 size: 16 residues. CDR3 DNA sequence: TGTGCCAGCTCACCACCGCATCAGGGGGTAGGCAATGAGCAGTTCTTC. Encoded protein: CASSPPHQGVGNEQFF.

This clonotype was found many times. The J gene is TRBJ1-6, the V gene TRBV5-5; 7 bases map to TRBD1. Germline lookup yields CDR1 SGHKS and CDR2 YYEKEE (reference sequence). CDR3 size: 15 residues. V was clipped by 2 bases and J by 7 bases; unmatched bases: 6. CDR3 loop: CASSFLEQGNSPLHF. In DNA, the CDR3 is TGTGCCAGCAGCTTTCTCGAACAGGGGAATTCACCCCTCCACTTT.

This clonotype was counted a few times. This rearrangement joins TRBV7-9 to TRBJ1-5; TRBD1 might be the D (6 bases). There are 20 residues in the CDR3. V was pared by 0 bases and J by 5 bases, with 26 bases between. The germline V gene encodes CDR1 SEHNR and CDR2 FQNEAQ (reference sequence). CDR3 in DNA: TGTGCCAGCAGCTTAGCCTCCTCCCGGGGGCCTGAATGGGAGGATCAGCCCCAGCATTTT. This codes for CASSLASSRGPEWEDQPQHF.

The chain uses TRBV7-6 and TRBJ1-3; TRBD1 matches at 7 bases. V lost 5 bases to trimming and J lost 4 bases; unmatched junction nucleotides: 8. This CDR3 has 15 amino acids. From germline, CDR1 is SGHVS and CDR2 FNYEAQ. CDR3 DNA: TGTGCCAGCAGCCCGCTAACAGGGGTCGGAAACACCATATATTTT. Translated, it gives CASSPLTGVGNTIYF.

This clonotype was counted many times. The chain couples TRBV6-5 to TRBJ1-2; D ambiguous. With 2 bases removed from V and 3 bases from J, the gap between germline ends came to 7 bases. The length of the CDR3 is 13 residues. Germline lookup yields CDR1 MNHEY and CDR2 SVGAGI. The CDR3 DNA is TGTGCCAGCAGTTACAGGCATGACTATGGCTACACCTTC. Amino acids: CASSYRHDYGYTF.

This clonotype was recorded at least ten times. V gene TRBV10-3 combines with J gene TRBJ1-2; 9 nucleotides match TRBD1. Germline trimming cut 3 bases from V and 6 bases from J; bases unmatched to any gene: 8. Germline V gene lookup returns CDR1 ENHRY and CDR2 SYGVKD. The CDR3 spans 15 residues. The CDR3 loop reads CAISEPGQGIDGYTF. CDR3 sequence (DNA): TGTGCCATCAGTGAACCGGGACAGGGTATAGATGGCTACACCTTC.

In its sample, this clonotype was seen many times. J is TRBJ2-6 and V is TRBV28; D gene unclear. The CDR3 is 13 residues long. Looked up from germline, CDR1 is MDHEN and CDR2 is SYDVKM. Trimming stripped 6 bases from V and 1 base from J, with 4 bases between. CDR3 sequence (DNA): TGTGCCAGCAGGGAATCTGGGGCCAACGTCCTGACTTTC. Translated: CASRESGANVLTF. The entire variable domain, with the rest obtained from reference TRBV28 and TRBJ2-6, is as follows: DVKVTQSSRYLVKRTGEKVFLECVQDMDHENMFWYRQDPGLGLRLIYFSYDVKMKEKGDIPEGYSVSREKKERFSLILESASTNQTSMYLCASRESGANVLTFGAGSRLTVL.

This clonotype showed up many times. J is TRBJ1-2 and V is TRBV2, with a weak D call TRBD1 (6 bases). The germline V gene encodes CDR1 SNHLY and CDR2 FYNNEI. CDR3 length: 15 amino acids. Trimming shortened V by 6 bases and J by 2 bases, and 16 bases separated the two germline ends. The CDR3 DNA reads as TGTGCCAGCAGCTGGGGGGCCCGACAGAACTATGGCTACACCTTC. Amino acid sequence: CASSWGARQNYGYTF.